The T cell receptor (beta chain) described here comes from a study of T cell responses to AZD1222 COVID-19 vaccine. Across the whole study: Researchers grouped second doses given at about 4 or about 12 weeks into one pool. Study conclusions and caveats: Reportedly, close to half of spike-specific TCRs are directed against unmutated variant regions.

This CDR3 spans 15 amino acids. CDR1 is MGHRA, CDR2 YSYEKL, per germline. V lost 2 bases and J lost 7; bases outside the gene matches: 5. Concerning this clone itself: What it binds is unknown.

Clones were read by immunoSEQ multiplex PCR, and TCRdb kept only the in-frame ones, dropping some. The sample lists approximately 180,000 clones; 88% were seen once. The TCR comes from an adult in good health. The sequencing here drew on peripheral blood, taken on day 0 of AZD1222 vaccination. V and J are TRBV4-1 and TRBJ1-6; 7 bases match TRBD1. The CDR3 reads CASSQLTGTNSPLHF. The CDR3 coding sequence is TGCGCCAGCAGCCAATTGACAGGGACCAATTCACCCCTCCACTTT.